This is a list of T cell receptor beta chains from one sample in a study of early T cells in non-severe SARS-CoV-2 infection. One entry per CDR3 protein results from TCRdb running MiXCR on the 5' RACE reads. The sample records some 82,000 distinct CDR3 sequences, approximately 12% being singletons. The specimen was whole blood, collected at baseline. These receptors were collected from an adult who was a healthcare worker with PCR-confirmed SARS-CoV-2 infection or an uninfected control (not recorded which). Each CDR3 is given with its conserved first and last residue. D genes are given only for firm matches. Some rows have no size entry. The others give once, few or many, or a class for an expanded clone.

NA,TRBV27,TRBJ2-7,few,CASRRTESYEQYF,TGTGCCAGCAGGAGGACGGAGTCCTACGAGCAGTACTTC
NA,TRBV11-1,TRBJ2-5,NA,CASSFSGPSETQYF,TGTGCCAGCAGCTTTTCGGGACCCTCGGAGACCCAGTACTTC
NA,TRBV9,TRBJ2-5,NA,CASSATDQETQYF,TGTGCCAGCAGCGCGACAGACCAAGAGACCCAGTACTTC
TRBD1,TRBV20-1,TRBJ2-2,NA,CSAIDRRGLGSTGELFF,TGCAGTGCTATTGACCGCAGGGGGCTCGGGAGCACCGGGGAGCTGTTTTTT
NA,TRBV11-2,TRBJ2-3,few,CASSQKWAGSTDTQYF,TGTGCCAGCAGCCAAAAGTGGGCTGGAAGCACAGATACGCAGTATTTT
NA,TRBV20-1,TRBJ1-5,few,CSASGAGINQPQHF,TGCAGTGCTAGTGGGGCAGGGATCAATCAGCCCCAGCATTTT
NA,TRBV3-1,TRBJ2-3,NA,CASSLNSITDTQYF,TGTGCCAGCAGCCTCAATTCGATCACAGATACGCAGTATTTT
NA,TRBV19,TRBJ2-3,few,CASLQPRESQYF,TGTGCCAGTCTACAACCCCGGGAATCGCAGTATTTT
NA,TRBV5-1,TRBJ2-5,few,CASSVRRPQETQYF,TGCGCCAGCAGCGTCCGGAGACCTCAAGAGACCCAGTACTTC
TRBD1,TRBV2,TRBJ1-5,many,CASTRDRGGNQPQHF,TGTGCCAGCACTCGGGACAGGGGAGGCAATCAGCCCCAGCATTTT
TRBD2,TRBV6-5,TRBJ2-1,few,CASSYLAGGPNEQFF,TGTGCCAGCAGTTATCTAGCGGGGGGGCCGAATGAGCAGTTCTTC
NA,TRBV11-3,TRBJ1-3,NA,CASSFGGSGNTIYF,TGTGCCAGCAGCTTCGGAGGTTCTGGAAACACCATATATTTT
NA,TRBV6-1,TRBJ1-5,few,CASSEIGQGIGNQPQHF,TGTGCCAGCAGTGAAATAGGGCAGGGCATCGGCAATCAGCCCCAGCATTTT
NA,TRBV18,TRBJ2-5,few,CASSPPSRGDQETQYF,TGTGCCAGCTCACCCCCTTCGAGGGGAGACCAAGAGACCCAGTACTTC
NA,TRBV7-9,TRBJ2-3,NA,CASKRSGTPISKVDTQYF,TGTGCCAGCAAGCGATCCGGGACTCCAATTAGTAAGGTGGATACGCAGTATTTT
TRBD2,TRBV20-1,TRBJ2-1,many,CSVWREAYEQFF,TGCAGTGTGTGGCGGGAGGCCTATGAGCAGTTCTTC
NA,TRBV3-1,TRBJ2-3,few,CASSRLSVDTQYF,TGTGCCAGCAGCCGTCTTTCTGTCGACACGCAGTATTTT
NA,TRBV3-1,TRBJ2-7,NA,CASSPSGQGRGSYEQYF,TGTGCCAGCAGCCCCTCGGGTCAAGGTAGAGGTTCCTACGAGCAGTACTTC
NA,TRBV18,TRBJ1-5,few,CASSEGVSNQPQHF,TGTGCCAGCTCAGAGGGGGTTTCGAATCAGCCCCAGCATTTT
TRBD2,TRBV11-2,TRBJ2-3,NA,CASSETELAGLPTDTQYF,TGTGCCAGCAGCGAAACCGAACTAGCGGGCCTCCCCACAGATACGCAGTATTTT
NA,TRBV10-2,TRBJ2-5,few,CASSETTKNLRQETQYF,TGCGCCAGCAGTGAGACCACTAAAAATCTACGACAAGAGACCCAGTACTTC
NA,TRBV6-5,TRBJ1-1,many,CASTHRLRGINTEAFF,TGTGCCAGCACTCACCGACTTAGGGGGATTAACACTGAAGCTTTCTTT
NA,TRBV6-6,TRBJ2-1,NA,CASSYVRNRGQTYNEQFF,TGTGCCAGCAGTTACGTGAGGAACCGGGGACAAACCTATAATGAGCAGTTCTTC
TRBD2,TRBV10-3,TRBJ2-3,NA,CAISPGLAGATDTQYF,TGTGCCATCAGTCCGGGACTAGCGGGAGCGACAGATACGCAGTATTTT
TRBD1,TRBV5-5,TRBJ2-2,NA,CASSWGIQGAIGELFF,TGTGCCAGCAGCTGGGGGATACAGGGGGCGATCGGGGAGCTGTTTTTT
NA,TRBV18,TRBJ2-3,NA,CASSPLPFSDTQYF,TGTGCCAGCTCACCCCTCCCGTTCTCAGATACGCAGTATTTT
NA,TRBV12-3/TRBV12-4,TRBJ2-3,few,CASKETTDTQYF,TGTGCCAGCAAGGAAACCACAGATACGCAGTATTTT
TRBD1,TRBV7-3,TRBJ2-1,few,CASSLTPSGGFNEQFF,TGTGCCAGCAGCTTAACGCCGTCAGGGGGATTCAATGAGCAGTTCTTC
NA,TRBV5-1,TRBJ2-1,many,CASSLGAGAGEQFF,TGCGCCAGCAGCTTGGGGGCCGGGGCGGGTGAGCAGTTCTTC
NA,TRBV7-8,TRBJ2-1,many,CASSTNPGTSYNEQFF,TGTGCCAGCAGCACAAACCCCGGGACTTCTTACAATGAGCAGTTCTTC
TRBD2,TRBV6-5,TRBJ2-3,few,CASSYGEGRKTDTQYF,TGTGCCAGCAGTTACGGGGAGGGCCGGAAAACAGATACGCAGTATTTT
NA,TRBV25-1,TRBJ2-7,few,CASTRVGGYEQYF,TGTGCCAGCACCAGGGTTGGAGGCTACGAGCAGTACTTC
NA,TRBV7-6,TRBJ2-5,NA,CASSQPRGTRRETQYF,TGTGCCAGCAGCCAACCCCGGGGGACCAGGAGGGAGACCCAGTACTTC
NA,TRBV3-1,TRBJ2-5,many,CASSQDWARQETQYF,TGTGCCAGCAGCCAAGATTGGGCACGCCAAGAGACCCAGTACTTC
NA,TRBV18,TRBJ2-7,few,CASSPSSYEQYF,TGTGCCAGCTCCCCTAGCTCCTACGAGCAGTACTTC
NA,TRBV20-1,TRBJ1-2,few,CSAIQGGPKGSGYTF,TGCAGTGCTATACAGGGAGGGCCCAAGGGGTCTGGCTACACCTTC
NA,TRBV19,TRBJ2-2,few,CASSPRADRPRELFF,TGTGCCAGTAGTCCGCGGGCGGACCGGCCCAGGGAGCTGTTTTTT
TRBD2,TRBV14,TRBJ2-2,few,CASSQDPSGRIGELFF,TGTGCCAGCAGCCAAGATCCCAGCGGGAGAATCGGGGAGCTGTTTTTT
TRBD1,TRBV12-3/TRBV12-4,TRBJ1-5,few,CASSAGQASNQPQHF,TGTGCCAGCAGTGCCGGACAGGCCAGCAATCAGCCCCAGCATTTT
NA,TRBV12-3/TRBV12-4,TRBJ2-7,many,CASSLGDYEQYF,TGTGCCAGCAGCTTAGGGGACTACGAGCAGTACTTC
NA,TRBV15,TRBJ2-3,NA,CATSSDTGRVADTQYF,TGTGCCACCAGCTCCGACACGGGAAGGGTTGCAGATACGCAGTATTTT
NA,TRBV20-1,TRBJ2-7,once,CSARKGNLYEQYF,TGCAGTGCTAGAAAGGGAAATCTCTACGAGCAGTACTTC
NA,TRBV29-1,TRBJ1-5,many,CSVQDSNQPQHF,TGCAGCGTACAGGATAGCAATCAGCCCCAGCATTTT
TRBD2,TRBV24-1,TRBJ2-2,few,CATSDTTSGTTITGELFF,TGTGCCACCAGTGATACGACTAGCGGGACTACGATCACCGGGGAGCTGTTTTTT
NA,TRBV27,TRBJ1-2,NA,CAISLRQGTNYGYTF,TGTGCCATCAGTTTACGTCAGGGGACAAACTATGGCTACACCTTC
NA,TRBV5-6,TRBJ2-7,few,CASSSPGTRTYEQYF,TGTGCCAGCAGCTCTCCCGGGACAAGGACCTACGAGCAGTACTTC
TRBD2,TRBV20-1,TRBJ2-7,many,CSARRTSDEQYF,TGCAGTGCTAGAAGGACTAGCGACGAGCAGTACTTC
NA,TRBV29-1,TRBJ2-3,few,CSVAYTDTQYF,TGCAGCGTCGCCTATACAGATACGCAGTATTTT